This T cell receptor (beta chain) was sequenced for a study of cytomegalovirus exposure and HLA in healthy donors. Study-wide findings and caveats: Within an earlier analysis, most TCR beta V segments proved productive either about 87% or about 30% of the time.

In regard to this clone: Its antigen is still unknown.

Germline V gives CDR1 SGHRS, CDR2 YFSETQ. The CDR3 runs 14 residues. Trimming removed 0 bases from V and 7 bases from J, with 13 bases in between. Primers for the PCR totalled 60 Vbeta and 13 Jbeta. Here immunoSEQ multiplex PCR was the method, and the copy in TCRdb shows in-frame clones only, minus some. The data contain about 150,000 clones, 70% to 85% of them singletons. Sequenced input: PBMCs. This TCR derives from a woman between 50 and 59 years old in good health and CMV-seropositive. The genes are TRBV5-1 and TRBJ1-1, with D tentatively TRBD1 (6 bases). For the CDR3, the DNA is TGCGCCAGCAGCTTGGGGACAGCGAAAAGTGAAGCTTTCTTT. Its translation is CASSLGTAKSEAFF. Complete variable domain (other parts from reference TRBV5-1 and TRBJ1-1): KAGVTQTPRYLIKTRGQQVTLSCSPISGHRSVSWYQQTPGQGLQFLFEYFSETQRNKGNFPGRFSGRQFSNSRSEMNVSTLELGDSALYLCASSLGTAKSEAFFGQGTRLTVV.